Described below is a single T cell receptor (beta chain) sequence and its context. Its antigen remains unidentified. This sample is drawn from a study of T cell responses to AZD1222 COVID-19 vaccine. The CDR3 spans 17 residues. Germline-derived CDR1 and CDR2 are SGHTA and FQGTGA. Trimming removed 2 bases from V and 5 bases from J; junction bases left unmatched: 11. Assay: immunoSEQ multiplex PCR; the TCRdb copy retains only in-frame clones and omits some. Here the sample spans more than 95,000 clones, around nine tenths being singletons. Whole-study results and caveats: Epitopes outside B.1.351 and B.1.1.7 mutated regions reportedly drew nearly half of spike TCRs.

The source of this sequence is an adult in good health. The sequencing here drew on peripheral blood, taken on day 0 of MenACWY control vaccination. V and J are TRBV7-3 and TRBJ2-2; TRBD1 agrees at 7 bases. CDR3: CASSLWGDRARTGELFF. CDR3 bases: TGTGCCAGCAGCTTATGGGGAGACAGGGCTCGAACCGGGGAGCTGTTTTTT.